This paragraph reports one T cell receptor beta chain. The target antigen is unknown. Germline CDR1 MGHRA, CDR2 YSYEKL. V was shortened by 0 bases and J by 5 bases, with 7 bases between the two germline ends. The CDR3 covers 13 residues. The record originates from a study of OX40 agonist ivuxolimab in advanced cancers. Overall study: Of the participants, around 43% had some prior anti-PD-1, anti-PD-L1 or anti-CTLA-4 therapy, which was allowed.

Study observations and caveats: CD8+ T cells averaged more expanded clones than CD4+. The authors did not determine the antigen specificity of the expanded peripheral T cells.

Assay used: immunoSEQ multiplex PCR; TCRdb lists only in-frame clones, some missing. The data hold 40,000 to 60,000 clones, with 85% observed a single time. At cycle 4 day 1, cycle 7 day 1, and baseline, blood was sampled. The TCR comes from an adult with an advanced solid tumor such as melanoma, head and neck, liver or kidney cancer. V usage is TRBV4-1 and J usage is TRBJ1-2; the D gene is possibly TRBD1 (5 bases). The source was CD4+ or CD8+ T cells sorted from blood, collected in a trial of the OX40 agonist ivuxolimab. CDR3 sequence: CASSQDGAYGYTF. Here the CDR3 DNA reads TGCGCCAGCAGCCAAGATGGGGCTTATGGCTACACCTTC.